Sequencing of this T cell receptor beta chain was carried out in a study of STAT5B mutations in CD4+ large granular lymphocyte leukemia. Germline CDR1 DFQATT, CDR2 SNEGSKA (reference sequence). The V end was cut by 3 bases, the J end by 8 bases, with 5 bases between. The CDR3 runs 10 residues. The data were produced by immunoSEQ multiplex PCR, yet TCRdb's version contains in-frame clones alone and is incomplete. The sample carries roughly 30,000 clones, roughly 77% recorded once. The chain couples TRBV20-1 to TRBJ2-1; no clear D. The TCR sequence derives from a human donor in good health. Material: CD4+ T cells from blood buffy coats. CDR3 protein: CSASDDEQFF. The CDR3 coding sequence is TGCAGTGCTAGTGATGATGAGCAGTTCTTC.